This T cell receptor beta chain was found in a study of CD8+ T cells in alopecia areata. Study outcomes and limitations: When scalp samples are sequenced, resident alphabeta T cells of normal skin are also captured.

Following extraction, RNA underwent reverse transcription to cDNA, which served as the sequencing template. Assay used: immunoSEQ multiplex PCR; TCRdb lists only in-frame clones, some missing. The repertoire holds about 110,000 clones, with around 55% as singletons. As to this clone: Its specificity is not known. Its ends do not fully match the called genes, so a read error is possible.

The TCR comes from a human donor in good health. Sequenced sample: CD8+ T cells sorted from blood.

The CDR3 sequence: CASSRDQETQYF. The CDR3 bases are TGTGCCAGCAGTCGGGACCAGGAGACCCAGTACTTC. The chain has TRBV28 and TRBJ2-5; possibly TRBD1 or TRBD2 for D (5 bases each). Germline V lookup: CDR1 MDHEN, CDR2 SYDVKM. The CDR3 has 12 amino acids.